This T cell receptor (beta chain) was obtained from a study of blood T cells in healthy people across ages. Study-wide results and limits: There were more naive CD4+ cells and higher diversity in long-lived donors than in aged donors. In older individuals, TCR beta diversity per million T cells was lower, falling roughly linearly with age.

V was trimmed by 5 bases and J by 7 bases, leaving 18 bases between them. Germline CDR1 SGHTA, CDR2 FQGTGA. The CDR3 has 15 amino acids. The use of a sample-barcoded 5' primer and a J-beta primer mix characterized a second PCR of roughly 6 to 11 cycles. One entry per CDR3 protein, called by TCRdb with MiXCR from the 5' RACE reads. The table includes about 1.1 million distinct CDR3 sequences, under 40% detected once. The donors, aged roughly 6 to 90, were healthy Caucasians from Russia. The authors isolated at least 6 million PBMCs per sample. As concerns this clonotype: The antigen is undetermined.

This chain connects TRBV7-3 to TRBJ2-1; D may be TRBD2 (6 bases). The sequenced material came from blood. This clonotype originated in a man between 18 and 35 years old in good health. The CDR3 bases are TGTGCCAGCAGCCCAGGGAGCGGGTTTAGTAATGAGCAGTTCTTC. It codes for CASSPGSGFSNEQFF.